The clone carrying this T cell receptor (beta chain) was recorded a few times. Antigen specificity is unknown. The PBMCs had their origin in about 9.7 ml of fresh peripheral blood. The TCR beta CDR3 regions underwent amplification from RNA transcripts. First-round RT-PCR with HTBI primers preceded a second-round multiplex PCR. TCRdb re-called the multiplex PCR reads through MiXCR, storing one row per CDR3 protein. The sample yields roughly 410,000 distinct CDR3 sequences, approximately 15% seen once. The source of the sample is a study of Graves' ophthalmopathy and Graves' hyperthyroidism. Study-wide context: Investigators collected peripheral blood at initial diagnosis, before any treatment was given.

With 6 bases removed from V and 5 bases from J, the gap between germline ends came to 10 bases. The CDR3 runs to 12 residues. Germline values: CDR1 MNHNS, CDR2 SASEGT. Study-wide results and caveats: The study's model predicted ophthalmopathy progression at around 70% sensitivity and 72% to 85% specificity.

Material: peripheral blood. The gene calls are TRBV6-1 and TRBJ2-5; no reliable D call. This clonotype was obtained from a young woman with stable Graves' hyperthyroidism. CDR3 in amino acids: CASRVVGETQYF. The CDR3 DNA reads TGTGCCAGCAGGGTGGTCGGTGAGACCCAGTACTTC.